Below, one TCR beta chain is given with its context. What it binds is unknown. The source of the sample is a study of shared clonotypes between healthy human individuals. At the level of the study: A donor's plate count was three for CD4 naive and three for CD4 memory; CD8 naive had two and CD8 memory one.

Replicate sorted-subset PCRs were loaded with 150 to 250 ng DNA, about 31,000 T cell genomes. Method: immunoSEQ multiplex PCR; TCRdb's copy keeps in-frame clones and lacks some. Found here are about 180,000 clones, about 93% of them singletons; the top ten hold approximately 0.07%. The study, taken as a whole, reports: The study generally estimated greater richness for naive than memory subsets. Non-shared clonotypes had lower generation probabilities than those shared by all four donors.

Germline assignment: CDR1 KGHSH and CDR2 LQKENI. V lost 5 bases, J lost 7 bases, and 8 bases stayed unmatched. This CDR3 has 15 residues. The genes are TRBV18 and TRBJ2-1, with 10 bases identical to TRBD2. The origin of this receptor is a woman in her 30s in good health. The specimen sequenced was naive CD4+ T cells sorted from blood. Documented subset: CD45RA+ positively selected. The CDR3 nucleotides are TGTGCCAGCTCATCCAAGCGGGAGGGCCTAAATGAGCAGTTCTTC. Protein product: CASSSKREGLNEQFF. Supplemented by reference TRBV18 and TRBJ2-1, the full variable domain reads NAGVMQNPRHLVRRRGQEARLRCSPMKGHSHVYWYRQLPEEGLKFMVYLQKENIIDESGMPKERFSAEFPKEGPSILRIQQVVRGDSAAYFCASSSKREGLNEQFFGPGTRLTVL.